The 10 T cell receptor beta chains below come from one sample, sequenced in a study of molecular identifiers for immune sequencing clone quantification. Using its own MiXCR run on the PCR reads, TCRdb lists one record per CDR3 protein. The sample has some 650,000 distinct CDR3 sequences, nearly 20% seen once. The sequencing sample was made of naive CD8+ T cells from blood, with Jurkat cell RNA spiked in. The subset here: FACS-sorted CD8+CD4-CCR7+CD45RA+ naive T cells. The origin of the receptors is a human donor in good health. Some libraries in this study had Jurkat cell RNA spiked in.

As for this clonotype: A much larger clone sits a single nucleotide away, making a read error possible. Here the CDR3 reads CARSKTGTVNYEQYF. CDR3 coding DNA: TGTGCCCGCAGTAAGACCGGGACCGTAAACTACGAGCAGTACTTC. This chain links TRBV6-6 with TRBJ2-7, with D tentatively TRBD1 or TRBD2 (5 bases each). Germline CDR1 and CDR2: MNHNY and SVGAGI (reference sequence). This CDR3 is 15 amino acids long.

The gene calls are TRBV6-5 and TRBJ1-1, with a weak D call TRBD1 (6 bases). This CDR3 comprises 13 residues. Trimming removed 5 bases from V and 7 bases from J, with 14 bases in between. Germline V gene lookup returns CDR1 MNHEY and CDR2 SVGAGI. The CDR3 here is CASSMTGTGEAFF. CDR3 sequence (DNA): TGTGCCAGCAGTATGACAGGAACAGGTGAAGCTTTCTTT.

This clonotype has more than one count but fewer than ten. The V gene is TRBV14, the J gene TRBJ1-2; TRBD1 matches at 7 bases. The length of the CDR3 is 16 residues. From germline, CDR1 is SGHDN and CDR2 FVKESK. The V segment lost 1 base and the J segment 1 base; nucleotides outside the gene matches: 6. The CDR3 protein is CASSQVQGGYNYGYTF. CDR3 nucleotides: TGTGCCAGCAGCCAAGTTCAGGGGGGTTATAACTATGGCTACACCTTC.

This clonotype was seen once. It may be a read error: a sequence one base away is much more abundant. The chain uses TRBV7-9 and TRBJ1-1, with D tentatively TRBD1 (6 bases). CDR1 SEHNR and CDR2 FQNEAQ come from the germline V gene (reference sequence). This CDR3 has 16 amino acids. DNA for the CDR3: TGTGCCAGCAGCCCCCGTTCGGCAGGGGTGAACACTGAAGCTCTCTTT. Translation gives CASSPRSAGVNTEALF. Full variable domain (rest looked up from reference TRBV7-9 and TRBJ1-1): DTGVSQNPRHKITKRGQNVTFRCDPISEHNRLYWYRQTLGQGPEFLTYFQNEAQLEKSRLLSDRFSAERPKGSFSTLEIQRTEQGDSAMYLCASSPRSAGVNTEALFGQGTRLTVV.

This clonotype was seen at least ten times. This chain uses TRBV6-5 with TRBJ1-1; unclear D gene. Germline V CDR1 and CDR2: MNHEY, SVGAGI. Trimming pared 2 bases from V and 1 base from J, leaving 8 bases between. This CDR3 has 14 amino acids. CDR3 region: CASSYVDQNTEAFF. The DNA of the CDR3 is TGTGCCAGCAGTTACGTGGACCAGAACACTGAAGCTTTCTTT.

This clonotype was counted between two and nine times. J is TRBJ1-1 and V is TRBV7-9, with D possibly TRBD1 on 6 matching bases. V dropped 1 base and J dropped 1 base, with 16 bases sitting between them. The CDR3 totals 17 residues. Germline loops: CDR1 SEHNR, CDR2 FQNEAQ (reference sequence). The CDR3 region is CASSLVGLGTQNTEAFF. CDR3 in DNA: TGTGCCAGCAGCTTAGTTGGTTTGGGGACACAGAACACTGAAGCTTTCTTT.

This clonotype occurred many times. The rearrangement links TRBV13 to TRBJ2-5, with D perhaps matching TRBD2 (5 bases). Germline V CDR1 and CDR2: PRHDT, FYEKMQ (reference sequence). V dropped 4 bases and J dropped 4 bases, with 16 bases sitting between them. This CDR3 spans 15 amino acids. CDR3 sequence (DNA): TGTGCCAGCAGCTCGGCGGGTGGGTTAGGAGAGACCCAGTACTTC. Its translation: CASSSAGGLGETQYF. The full variable domain, with the rest looked up from reference TRBV13 and TRBJ2-5, is AAGVIQSPRHLIKEKRETATLKCYPIPRHDTVYWYQQGPGQDPQFLISFYEKMQSDKGSIPDRFSAQQFSDYHSELNMSSLELGDSALYFCASSSAGGLGETQYFGPGTRLLVL.

Ten or more counts support this clonotype. This sequence joins TRBV4-1 and TRBJ2-1; D remains ambiguous. The CDR3 runs to 15 residues. V lost 1 base, J lost 4 bases, and 11 bases lay in between. CDR1 and CDR2 from the germline V gene are MGHRA and YSYEKL. CDR3 nucleotide sequence: TGCGCCAGCAGCCAAGGCGCCCAAGGGTACAATGAGCAGTTCTTC. The encoded protein is CASSQGAQGYNEQFF.

This clonotype was recorded a few times. The V gene is TRBV6-6, the J gene TRBJ2-7; TRBD2 is a possible D gene (6 bases). The V gene's germline CDR1 is MNHNY and CDR2 SVGAGI (reference sequence). With 8 bases removed from V and 3 bases from J, the gap between germline ends came to 17 bases. CDR3 size: 14 residues. CDR3 region: CASDLRENNYEQYF. For the CDR3, the DNA is TGTGCCAGCGACCTCCGGGAGAATAACTACGAGCAGTACTTC.

This chain links TRBV7-9 with TRBJ2-7; D remains unclear. Trimming took off 1 base at V and 0 bases at J, with 13 bases between the two ends. This CDR3 has 16 residues. Germline-derived CDR1 and CDR2 are SEHNR and FQNEAQ (reference sequence). The CDR3 DNA is TGTGCCAGCAGCTTAGTATCGGGTGACTCCTCCTACGAGCAGTACTTC. Protein: CASSLVSGDSSYEQYF.